The next 15 T cell receptor beta chains were all read from a single sample in a study of cytomegalovirus exposure and HLA in healthy donors. The PCR ran on 60 Vbeta and 13 Jbeta primers. The protocol was immunoSEQ multiplex PCR, while the TCRdb copy is restricted to in-frame clones and leaves out a portion. The data contain some 120,000 clones, less than 85% of them seen just once; the ten biggest clones take up approximately 1.2%. The sample consisted of PBMCs. The receptors derive from a female donor in good health and CMV-seronegative.

The chain recombines TRBV28 with TRBJ1-5, with a tentative D call TRBD1 (5 bases). Germline assignment: CDR1 MDHEN and CDR2 SYDVKM. The CDR3 is 16 amino acids. Trimming removed 2 bases from V and 0 bases from J, with 11 bases in between. In DNA, the CDR3 is TGTGCCAGCAGTTTAGAACAGGTCGTTAGCAATCAGCCCCAGCATTTT. This encodes CASSLEQVVSNQPQHF.

In this sample, this clone turned up a few times. The genes are TRBV30 and TRBJ1-1, with D hard to call. V dropped 0 bases and J dropped 5 bases, with 16 bases sitting between them. Germline loops: CDR1 GTSNPN, CDR2 SVGIG (reference sequence). The CDR3 has 15 residues. The CDR3 DNA is TGTGCCTGGAGTGTACTCCGGGGAGTGCGAACTGAAGCTTTCTTT. Translation gives CAWSVLRGVRTEAFF.

The chain couples TRBV7-3 to TRBJ2-5; D perhaps matches TRBD1 (5 bases). In germline, CDR1 is SGHTA, CDR2 FQGTGA. Trimming shortened V by 2 bases and J by 4 bases, and 8 bases separated the two germline ends. The length of the CDR3 is 13 residues. The CDR3 region is CASSLGHRETQYF. The CDR3 region has the DNA TGTGCCAGCAGCTTAGGACACCGAGAGACCCAGTACTTC. Using reference TRBV7-3 and TRBJ2-5 for the parts outside the CDR3, the full variable domain is GAGVSQTPSNKVTEKGKYVELRCDPISGHTALYWYRQSLGQGPEFLIYFQGTGAADDSGLPNDRFFAVRPEGSVSTLKIQRTERGDSAVYLCASSLGHRETQYFGPGTRLLVL.

The rearrangement uses TRBV6-1 and TRBJ1-2; D is perhaps TRBD1 (5 bases). CDR3 size: 16 residues. The germline V gene encodes CDR1 MNHNS and CDR2 SASEGT. V was trimmed by 1 base and J by 11 bases, leaving 23 bases between them. The CDR3 DNA follows: TGTGCCAGCAGTGAAGGGAGGGGACTGCCCGGAATGCGGTACACCTTC. Translating gives CASSEGRGLPGMRYTF.

The rearrangement uses TRBV30 and TRBJ1-6; 8 nucleotides match TRBD1. The CDR3 length is 14 residues. Germline V gene data show CDR1 as GTSNPN and CDR2 as SVGIG (reference sequence). With V trimmed by 3 bases and J by 6 bases, 4 bases remained unmatched. CDR3 sequence: CAWRTDRGNSPLHF. The CDR3, as DNA: TGTGCCTGGAGGACCGACAGGGGTAATTCACCCCTCCACTTT.

The V and J genes are TRBV7-2 and TRBJ2-7, with 7 bases identical to TRBD2. Unmatched junction bases numbered 9, after V lost 6 bases and J lost 4 bases. The V gene's germline CDR1 is SGHTA and CDR2 FQGNSA. This CDR3 spans 14 amino acids. CDR3 sequence (DNA): TGTGCCAGCAGAAGTGAAGCGGGAACATACGAGCAGTACTTC. Protein: CASRSEAGTYEQYF.

The table lists this clone with a few counts. This chain links TRBV2 with TRBJ1-5; possibly TRBD1 for D (5 bases). V was cut by 6 bases and J by 3 bases, with 15 bases left in between. The CDR3 contains 15 residues. Germline-derived CDR1 and CDR2 are SNHLY and FYNNEI. CDR3 protein: CASRRTDNLNQPQHF. The CDR3 DNA sequence: TGTGCCAGCAGACGGACGGACAACCTCAATCAGCCCCAGCATTTT.

The V gene is TRBV2, the J gene TRBJ2-5, with 7 bases aligning to TRBD1. The DNA end is more similar to TRBJ2-7, so the J call may be wrong. CDR3 size: 14 residues. The germline V gene encodes CDR1 SNHLY and CDR2 FYNNEI. CDR3 sequence: CASSVSRDSYEQYF. Here the CDR3 DNA reads TGTGCCAGCAGTGTCAGCCGGGACAGCTACGAGCAGTACTTC.

This clone was detected once. V gene TRBV7-9 combines with J gene TRBJ2-1, with TRBD1 matching 9 bases. The CDR3 has 15 amino acids. The V and J ends lost 1 base and 8 bases, in that order; junction bases with no gene match: 6. Germline V CDR1 and CDR2: SEHNR, FQNEAQ (reference sequence). CDR3 sequence: CASSLEGQGVDEQFF. CDR3 coding DNA: TGTGCCAGCAGCTTAGAGGGACAGGGTGTAGATGAGCAGTTCTTC. The variable domain in full, completed from reference TRBV7-9 and TRBJ2-1, reads DTGVSQNPRHKITKRGQNVTFRCDPISEHNRLYWYRQTLGQGPEFLTYFQNEAQLEKSRLLSDRFSAERPKGSFSTLEIQRTEQGDSAMYLCASSLEGQGVDEQFFGPGTRLTVL.

The chain combines TRBV4-1 with TRBJ1-1; 10 bases map to TRBD1. The CDR3 is 16 residues long. Per germline, CDR1 MGHRA and CDR2 YSYEKL. Losses at the gene ends were 4 bases for V and 6 bases for J; bases not matched to a gene: 11. CDR3 sequence: CASSRTPGQGSPEAFF. CDR3 bases: TGCGCCAGCAGCCGAACGCCGGGACAGGGGTCGCCTGAAGCTTTCTTT.

The chain carries TRBV28 and TRBJ1-5, with D uncertain. V dropped 8 bases and J dropped 4 bases, with 21 bases sitting between them. CDR1 and CDR2 from the germline V gene are MDHEN and SYDVKM. The CDR3 extends over 16 amino acids. In DNA, the CDR3 is TGTGCCAGCGGAGACCAACGACTTACCCGTAATCAGCCCCAGCATTTT. Its translation is CASGDQRLTRNQPQHF.

The rearrangement uses TRBV6-1 and TRBJ1-5; no clear D. Germline lookup yields CDR1 MNHNS and CDR2 SASEGT. Trimming took 8 bases from V and 0 from J, leaving 11 bases between them. The CDR3 runs to 14 residues. The CDR3 loop is CASRELYSNQPQHF. CDR3 sequence (DNA): TGTGCCAGCCGAGAGTTATATAGCAATCAGCCCCAGCATTTT.

The V gene is TRBV2, the J gene TRBJ1-2; the D is unclear. The germline CDR1 and CDR2 sequences are SNHLY and FYNNEI. V lost 10 bases to trimming and J lost 8 bases, with 17 bases between them. There are 12 residues in the CDR3. The DNA for the CDR3 is TGTGCCATTTACTACACGGCACGGGGCTACACCTTC. As protein: CAIYYTARGYTF.

This clone has more than one count but fewer than ten. The V and J genes are TRBV5-1 and TRBJ1-5, with a tentative D call TRBD1 (5 bases). CDR3 length equals 14 residues. V lost 0 bases and J 7 bases, leaving 11 bases between the germline ends. The germline gives CDR1 SGHRS, CDR2 YFSETQ. CDR3 DNA: TGCGCCAGCAGCTTGGATGTGGAGGGGCAGCCCCAGCATTTT. It yields the protein CASSLDVEGQPQHF. Together with reference TRBV5-1 and TRBJ1-5, the CDR3 gives the full variable domain: KAGVTQTPRYLIKTRGQQVTLSCSPISGHRSVSWYQQTPGQGLQFLFEYFSETQRNKGNFPGRFSGRQFSNSRSEMNVSTLELGDSALYLCASSLDVEGQPQHFGDGTRLSIL.

Worth noting for this clone: Other DNA sequences of this sample code for an identical CDR3. This chain connects TRBV7-8 to TRBJ2-7; 9 bases fit TRBD1. CDR1 and CDR2 from the germline V gene are SGHVS and FQNEAQ. V shed 4 bases and J 7 bases; nucleotides not matched to a gene: 17. The CDR3 covers 17 residues. The CDR3, as DNA: TGTGCCAGCAGCTCCACAGGGGGCCCTCAGGGGTCTACGGAGCAGTACTTC. Residues: CASSSTGGPQGSTEQYF.